Following are 10 T cell receptor beta chains from one sample sequenced in a study of T cell responses to AZD1222 COVID-19 vaccine. The protocol was immunoSEQ multiplex PCR, while the TCRdb copy is restricted to in-frame clones and leaves out a portion. The sample shows 90,000 to 150,000 clones, about 85% of them seen only once. This specimen was peripheral blood, taken on day 0 of AZD1222 vaccination. These receptors were taken from an adult in good health.

This CDR3 is CASSDGQGGDEAFF. The CDR3 DNA reads as TGTGCCAGCAGCGACGGACAGGGGGGGGATGAAGCTTTCTTT. The chain employs TRBV11-3 and TRBJ1-1; 10 nucleotides agree with TRBD1. The CDR3 is made up of 14 amino acids. Germline values: CDR1 SGHNT, CDR2 YENEEA. Trimming at V came to 5 bases and at J to 7 bases, leaving 7 bases not matched to a gene.

Regarding this clone: A read error may be the cause here, since a much bigger clone is one base away. The same CDR3 arises from other DNA sequences in this sample as well. J is TRBJ2-7 and V is TRBV7-9; no firm D call. Germline loops: CDR1 SEHNR, CDR2 FQNEAQ (reference sequence). V was cut by 6 bases and J by 0 bases, with 3 bases left in between. The CDR3 is 11 amino acids. The CDR3 nucleotides are TGTGCCAGCAGTCGCTCCTACGAGCAGTACTTC. It translates to CASSRSYEQYF.

Only a few counts were recorded for this clone. This rearrangement joins TRBV10-1 to TRBJ1-1, with a weak D call TRBD1 (5 bases). The CDR3 sequence is 14 residues long. Germline V gene data show CDR1 as WNHNN and CDR2 as SYGVQD (reference sequence). V dropped 0 bases and J dropped 5 bases, with 10 bases sitting between them. The CDR3 sequence is CASSESWGGTEAFF. In DNA form, the CDR3 reads TGCGCCAGCAGTGAGTCGTGGGGGGGGACTGAAGCTTTCTTT.

The gene calls are TRBV14 and TRBJ1-6; 8 nucleotides match TRBD1. This CDR3 is 15 amino acids long. V shed 5 bases, J shed 7 bases, and the junction held 7 bases outside the gene matches. The germline CDR1 and CDR2 sequences are SGHDN and FVKESK. The CDR3 DNA reads as TGTGCCAGCAGCGACAGGGGAGGAATGAATTCACCCCTCCACTTT. Translating it yields CASSDRGGMNSPLHF.

This chain joins TRBV28 and TRBJ2-7; 8 nucleotides align to TRBD2. Germline CDR1 MDHEN, CDR2 SYDVKM. V gave up 4 bases and J gave up 4 bases; unmatched junction bases: 6. The CDR3 contains 14 residues. In nucleotides, the CDR3 is TGTGCCAGCAGTTCCCTAGGGACTAGTTACGAGCAGTACTTC. It specifies CASSSLGTSYEQYF.

This clone has just a few counts. The V and J genes are TRBV27 and TRBJ2-7, with D unresolved. The germline gives CDR1 MNHEY, CDR2 SMNVEV (reference sequence). The ends were cut back, 0 bases at V and 6 bases at J, with 9 bases in the middle. The CDR3 extends over 13 amino acids. The CDR3 reads CASSLSSPPEQYF. The CDR3, as DNA: TGTGCCAGCAGTTTATCGAGCCCCCCCGAGCAGTACTTC.

The gene calls are TRBV19 and TRBJ1-1; D is unresolved. Trimming left V 3 bases short and J 2 bases short, with 19 bases between. The CDR3 is made up of 17 amino acids. CDR1 and CDR2 from the germline V gene are LNHDA and SQIVND (reference sequence). DNA of the CDR3: TGTGCCAGTAGTATGTGGACTACCGGTGGGGTTAACACTGAAGCTTTCTTT. Translating gives CASSMWTTGGVNTEAFF.

This chain connects TRBV4-2 to TRBJ1-5, with TRBD1 as a possible D gene (6 bases). This CDR3 is built from 18 residues. CDR1 is LGHNA and CDR2 is YNFKEQ in the germline V gene. V shed 1 base and J shed 5 bases, with 21 bases lying between them. CDR3 coding DNA: TGTGCCAGCAGCCAAGGATCAGGACAGACTGTAGCACATCAGCCCCAGCATTTT. Translating it yields CASSQGSGQTVAHQPQHF.

The rearrangement links TRBV7-2 to TRBJ1-2, with a tentative D call TRBD1 (5 bases). Trimming stripped 5 bases from V and 4 bases from J, with 20 bases between. The CDR3 covers 16 residues. Germline CDR1 is SGHTA and CDR2 is FQGNSA. The CDR3 reads CASSPNLMTAIYGYTF. The CDR3 DNA reads as TGTGCCAGCAGCCCAAACCTGATGACAGCGATCTATGGCTACACCTTC.

V usage is TRBV30 and J usage is TRBJ2-6, with TRBD1 matching over 9 bases. This CDR3 is 17 amino acids long. CDR1 is GTSNPN and CDR2 is SVGIG in the germline V gene (reference sequence). The ends lost 0 bases at V and 2 bases at J; junction bases unmatched: 5. The CDR3 protein is CAWSVYRDRAGANVLTF. In DNA form, the CDR3 reads TGTGCCTGGAGTGTATATAGGGACAGGGCTGGGGCCAACGTCCTGACTTTC.